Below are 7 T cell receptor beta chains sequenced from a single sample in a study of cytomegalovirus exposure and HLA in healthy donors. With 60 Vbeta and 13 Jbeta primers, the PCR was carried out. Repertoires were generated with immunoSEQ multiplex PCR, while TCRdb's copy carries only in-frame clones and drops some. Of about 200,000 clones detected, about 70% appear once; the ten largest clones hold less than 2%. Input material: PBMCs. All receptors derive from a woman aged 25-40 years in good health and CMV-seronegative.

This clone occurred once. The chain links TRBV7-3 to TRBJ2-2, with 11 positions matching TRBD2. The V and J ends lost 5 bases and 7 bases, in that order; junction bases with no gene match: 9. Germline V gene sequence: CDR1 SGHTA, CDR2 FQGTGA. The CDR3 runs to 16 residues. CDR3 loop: CASSPVSGRGGGELFF. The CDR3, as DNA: TGTGCCAGCAGCCCCGTTAGCGGGAGGGGTGGCGGGGAGCTGTTTTTT.

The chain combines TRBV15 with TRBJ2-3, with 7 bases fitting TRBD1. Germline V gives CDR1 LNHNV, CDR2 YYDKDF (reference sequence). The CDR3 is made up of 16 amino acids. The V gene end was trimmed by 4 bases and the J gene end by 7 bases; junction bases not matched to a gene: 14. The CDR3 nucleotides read TGTGCCACCAGCACCTACTCCGGGACAGCGACGCATACGCAGTATTTT. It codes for CATSTYSGTATHTQYF.

CDR3 loop: CASSHSDRAAKNIQYF. The CDR3 DNA reads TGCGCCAGCAGCCACTCCGACAGGGCGGCCAAAAACATTCAGTACTTC. The gene calls are TRBV5-1 and TRBJ2-4; TRBD1 matches 7 bases. V lost 4 bases, J lost 1 base, and 8 bases stayed unmatched. The CDR3 has 16 residues. Germline V gene lookup returns CDR1 SGHRS and CDR2 YFSETQ.

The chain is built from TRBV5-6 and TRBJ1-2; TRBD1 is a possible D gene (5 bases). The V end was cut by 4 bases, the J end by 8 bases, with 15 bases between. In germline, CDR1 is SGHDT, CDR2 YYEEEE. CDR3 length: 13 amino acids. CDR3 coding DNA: TGTGCCAGCAGCCCCTCCGGCAGGGCCGGCTACACCTTC. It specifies CASSPSGRAGYTF. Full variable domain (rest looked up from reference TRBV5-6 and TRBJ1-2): DAGVTQSPTHLIKTRGQQVTLRCSPKSGHDTVSWYQQALGQGPQFIFQYYEEEERQRGNFPDRFSGHQFPNYSSELNVNALLLGDSALYLCASSPSGRAGYTFGSGTRLTVV.

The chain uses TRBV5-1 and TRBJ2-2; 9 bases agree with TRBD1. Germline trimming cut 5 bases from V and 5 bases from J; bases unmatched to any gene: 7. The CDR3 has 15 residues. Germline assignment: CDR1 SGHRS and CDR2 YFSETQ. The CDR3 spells CASREWTGVTGELFF. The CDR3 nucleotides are TGCGCCAGCAGGGAATGGACAGGGGTTACCGGGGAGCTGTTTTTT.

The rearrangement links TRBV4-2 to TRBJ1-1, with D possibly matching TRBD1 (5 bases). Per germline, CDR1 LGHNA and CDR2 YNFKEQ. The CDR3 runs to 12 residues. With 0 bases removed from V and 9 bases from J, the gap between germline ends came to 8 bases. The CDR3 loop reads CASSQEGQKAFF. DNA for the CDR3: TGTGCCAGCAGCCAAGAGGGGCAGAAAGCTTTCTTT.

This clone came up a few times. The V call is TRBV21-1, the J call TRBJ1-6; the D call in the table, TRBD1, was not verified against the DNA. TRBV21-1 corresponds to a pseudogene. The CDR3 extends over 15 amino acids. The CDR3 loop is CASSADRGPNSPLHF. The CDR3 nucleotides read TGTGCCAGCAGCGCTGACAGGGGGCCCAATTCACCCCTCCACTTT.